This T cell receptor (beta chain) was captured in a study of blood T cell repertoires in COVID-19. Germline CDR1 and CDR2: SGHTA and FQGNSA. The CDR3 sequence is 14 residues long. With 4 bases removed from V and 3 bases from J, the gap between germline ends came to 10 bases. The repertoire was sequenced with immunoSEQ multiplex PCR; TCRdb's copy has only in-frame clones and lacks some. The sample yields 450,000 or so clones, about 88% seen once. Seattle patients were enrolled during active infection and followed longitudinally. The chain joins TRBV7-2 to TRBJ2-1, with no clear D. The TCR originated in a woman in her thirties or forties with COVID-19, enrolled during active disease. The sample comprised peripheral blood. Written as DNA, the CDR3 is TGTGCCAGCAGCTCTTTCTCCAGCTACAATGAGCAGTTCTTC. Protein sequence: CASSSFSSYNEQFF.